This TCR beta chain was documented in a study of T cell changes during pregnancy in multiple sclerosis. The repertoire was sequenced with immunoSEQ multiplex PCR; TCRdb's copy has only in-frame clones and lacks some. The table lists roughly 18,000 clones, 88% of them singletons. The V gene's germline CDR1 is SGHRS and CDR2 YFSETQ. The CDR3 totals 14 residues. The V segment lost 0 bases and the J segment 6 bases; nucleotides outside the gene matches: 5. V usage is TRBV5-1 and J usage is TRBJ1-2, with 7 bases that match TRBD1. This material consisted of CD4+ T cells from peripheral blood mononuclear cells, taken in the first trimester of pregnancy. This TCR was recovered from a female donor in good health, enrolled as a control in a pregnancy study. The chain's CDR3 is CASSLGQGFDGYTF. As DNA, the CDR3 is TGCGCCAGCAGCTTGGGACAGGGATTTGATGGCTACACCTTC. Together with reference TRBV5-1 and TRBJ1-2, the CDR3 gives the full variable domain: KAGVTQTPRYLIKTRGQQVTLSCSPISGHRSVSWYQQTPGQGLQFLFEYFSETQRNKGNFPGRFSGRQFSNSRSEMNVSTLELGDSALYLCASSLGQGFDGYTFGSGTRLTVV.